Following are 11 T cell receptor beta chains from one sample sequenced in a study of cytomegalovirus exposure and HLA in healthy donors (dated 2017 in TCRdb). Preparation of the library involved the immunoSEQ multiplex PCR assay. For the multiplex PCR, a mixture combining 60 forward primers for TCR Vbeta segments and 13 reverse primers for TCR Jbeta segments was used. This is the immuneACCESS table as TCRdb keeps it, with only in-frame sequences that have V and J called. A part of the clones is gone; compared with another copy, unresolved V genes explain less than half, and the rest is unexplained. Within this sample are over 130,000 clones, with 82% of them counted one time only. The ten largest make up about 2.3% of the sample. Sequenced input: PBMCs. The receptor source for this set is a male donor in good health and CMV-seronegative.

The chain combines TRBV6-1 with TRBJ2-7, with 7 bases matching TRBD1. This CDR3 comprises 14 residues. V gave up 6 bases and J gave up 1 base; unmatched junction bases: 6. Per germline, CDR1 MNHNS and CDR2 SASEGT. CDR3 nucleotides: TGTGCCAGCAGCCTCCAGGGGGTGTCCTACGAGCAGTACTTC. Translated, it gives CASSLQGVSYEQYF.

The rearrangement uses TRBV5-4 and TRBJ2-1; 12 bases fit TRBD2. In germline, CDR1 is SGHNT, CDR2 YYREEE (reference sequence). The trim removed 5 bases at V and 8 bases at J, leaving 8 bases unmatched. There are 15 residues in the CDR3. For the CDR3, the DNA is TGTGCCAGCAGTTACCTAGCGGGAGGGCCCCATGAGCAGTTCTTC. Translating it yields CASSYLAGGPHEQFF.

V is TRBV5-1 and J is TRBJ2-1; D may be TRBD2 (6 bases). The V end was cut by 4 bases, the J end by 8 bases, with 13 bases between. This CDR3 comprises 13 residues. The germline CDR1 and CDR2 sequences are SGHRS and YFSETQ. For the CDR3, the DNA is TGCGCCAGCAGCCCGGGACTTTCCGATGAGCAGTTCTTC. This encodes CASSPGLSDEQFF.

The gene calls are TRBV11-2 and TRBJ2-1; TRBD1 matches 10 bases. The V segment lost 3 bases and the J segment 2 bases; nucleotides outside the gene matches: 1. CDR1 is SGHAT and CDR2 is FQNNGV in the germline V gene. This CDR3 spans 15 amino acids. The DNA for the CDR3 is TGTGCCAGCAGCTTCGGACAGGGGGCCTACAATGAGCAGTTCTTC. Its translation: CASSFGQGAYNEQFF.

The chain uses TRBV29-1 and TRBJ1-2; 7 nucleotides line up with TRBD1. Germline values: CDR1 SQVTM, CDR2 ANQGSEA. V was clipped by 3 bases and J by 4 bases; unmatched bases: 2. This CDR3 is built from 12 residues. Here the CDR3 DNA reads TGCAGCGTTGAGGGGACAGCCTATGGCTACACCTTC. Its protein product is CSVEGTAYGYTF.

This clone was recorded a few times. The V and J genes are TRBV19 and TRBJ1-5, with 8 bases identical to TRBD1. CDR1 and CDR2 (germline): LNHDA, SQIVND (reference sequence). V lost 5 bases, J lost 2 bases, and 2 bases stayed unmatched. This CDR3 spans 14 amino acids. DNA for the CDR3: TGTGCCAGTAGTGCGACAGGGGGCAATCAGCCCCAGCATTTT. This translates into CASSATGGNQPQHF.

The chain recombines TRBV5-1 with TRBJ2-7; TRBD1 agrees at 9 bases. In germline, CDR1 is SGHRS, CDR2 YFSETQ. The CDR3 is 12 amino acids. V dropped 7 bases and J dropped 2; count of bases not matched to a gene: 1. This CDR3 reads CASGTGPYEQYF. As DNA, the CDR3 is TGCGCCAGCGGGACAGGGCCCTACGAGCAGTACTTC.

V and J are TRBV7-8 and TRBJ2-7; 7 bases are a match to TRBD2. The length of the CDR3 is 16 residues. Unmatched junction bases numbered 10, after V lost 5 bases and J lost 0 bases. Germline assignment: CDR1 SGHVS and CDR2 FQNEAQ. CDR3 amino acids: CASSEVGLAASYEQYF. CDR3 bases: TGTGCCAGCAGCGAAGTGGGGCTAGCGGCCTCCTACGAGCAGTACTTC.

The rearrangement uses TRBV2 and TRBJ1-5; D ambiguous. This CDR3 has 13 residues. CDR1 SNHLY and CDR2 FYNNEI come from the germline V gene. V lost 4 bases, J lost 4 bases, and 8 bases lay in between. CDR3 region: CASSVDLNQPQHF. Here the CDR3 DNA reads TGTGCCAGCAGTGTTGATCTAAATCAGCCCCAGCATTTT. Full variable domain (missing parts from reference TRBV2 and TRBJ1-5): EPEVTQTPSHQVTQMGQEVILRCVPISNHLYFYWYRQILGQKVEFLVSFYNNEISEKSEIFDDQFSVERPDGSNFTLKIRSTKLEDSAMYFCASSVDLNQPQHFGDGTRLSIL.

The chain uses TRBV7-2 and TRBJ2-7; 8 bases agree with TRBD2. V lost 5 bases and J lost 3; bases outside the gene matches: 6. Germline CDR1 reads SGHTA; CDR2 reads FQGNSA. This CDR3 has 14 amino acids. In DNA form, the CDR3 reads TGTGCCAGCAGCCGGGGGGGAGGAGACTACGAGCAGTACTTC. Translated, it gives CASSRGGGDYEQYF.

This chain connects TRBV13 to TRBJ2-1; perhaps TRBD2 as D (5 bases). The CDR3 sequence is 13 residues long. V lost 5 bases to trimming and J lost 5 bases, with 10 bases between them. The V gene's germline CDR1 is PRHDT and CDR2 FYEKMQ (reference sequence). The CDR3 region is CASSATSHNEQFF. The CDR3 DNA follows: TGTGCCAGCAGCGCAACTAGTCACAATGAGCAGTTCTTC.